The TCR beta chain described here comes from a study of monozygotic twins with inflammatory bowel disease (dated by TCRdb to between 2018 and 2020). Study-level background: The full study comprised around 28 monozygotic twin pairs: nine German pairs (four IBD-concordant, five IBD-discordant) and 19 IBD-discordant Danish pairs. Each individual had, on average, about 151 000 unique TCRalpha sequences and 181 000 unique TCRbeta sequences available for analysis. Within discordant pairs, disease-associated traits were sought mainly by comparing IBD patients with their genetically identical healthy co-twins.

From each donor, a roughly 2.5 ml peripheral blood sample was collected into PAXgene tubes and stored at -80 degrees C. Without T cell sorting, total RNA was isolated from whole blood using the PAXgene blood miRNA kit on an automated QIAcube. Deep TCRalpha and TCRbeta repertoire profiling with unique molecular barcoding was performed on peripheral blood of monozygotic twin pairs concordant or discordant for inflammatory bowel disease. Smoking habits were recorded for all twin pairs, with individuals classified as current, former or never smokers. Library method: 5' RACE. The input for every TCR library was approximately 3,500 ng of total RNA. For each sample, cDNA synthesis with SMARTScribe reverse transcriptase was split into eight separate reactions. During cDNA synthesis, unique molecular identifiers containing a 6-nucleotide sample barcode were introduced by template switching. TCRalpha and TCRbeta cDNA was amplified by two nested PCRs of around 16 and 10 cycles, with bead purification after each PCR. Before amplification, the cDNA was treated with uracil DNA-glycosylase and purified using the QIAquick PCR purification kit. The second PCR added Illumina TruSeq-compatible adapters along with sample-specific barcodes. Library quality and concentration were assessed using TapeStation and Qubit, and 4.5 to 5.5 ng of each library was pooled. The pooled libraries were sequenced with 2 x 100 bp reads and custom sequencing primers on an Illumina HiSeq2500 single-index Rapid Run. The study's own analysis went as follows. MiGEC version 1.2.6 was used for UMI-based consensus assembly to correct PCR and sequencing errors. V(D)J alignment, clonotype assembly and CDR3 extraction were performed with MiXCR version 2.1.1. Gene usage, clonotype sharing and MAIT/NKT TCR abundance were normalised by analysing the top 1000, 10 000 and 20 000 clonotypes per sample. Diversity was computed as the inverse Simpson index with the vegan R package after downsampling to 27 000 UMIs. Statistical testing used paired Mann-Whitney U tests on the discordant twin pairs and applied Benjamini-Hochberg correction for multiple testing. TCRdb reprocessed the reads; each CDR3 protein sequence makes one entry, and DNA is unavailable. The authors' filters were not applied to this entry. In this sample's table one finds 90,000 to 110,000 distinct CDR3 sequences. The ten most abundant clones make up 9.5% to 15% of the sample.

Points on this clonotype: The clone's antigen remains unknown.

The study at large found these results: Because patients received different immunosuppressive treatments, the repertoires may have picked up extra background noise and variability between individuals. No single strong signal or clonotype linked to IBD turned up in the results, so the idea that one exists was not supported. TCRbeta repertoire diversity, by inverse Simpson index, was decreased in IBD patients compared with their healthy co-twins. The analysis was unable to tell apart different T cell subtypes. Compared with healthy twins, IBD patients had fewer clonotypes in common with other individuals, a difference most pronounced in patients showing signs of disease activity. Concordant and discordant twins showed no difference in repertoire similarity, possibly because of limited statistical power.

The sequencing input was blood. The receptor was derived from a human donor with ulcerative colitis or Crohn's disease, or a healthy co-twin of an affected twin (not recorded which).

The CDR3 region: CASSLSLAGEQYF. The chain couples TRBV7-8 to TRBJ2-7; TCRdb lists TRBD2, though no DNA is available to test this call. From the cysteine up to the phenylalanine, the CDR3 has a length of 13 residues. The entry carries no DNA sequence. Based on the germline V gene, the CDR1 and CDR2 sequences are SGHVS and FQNEAQ.